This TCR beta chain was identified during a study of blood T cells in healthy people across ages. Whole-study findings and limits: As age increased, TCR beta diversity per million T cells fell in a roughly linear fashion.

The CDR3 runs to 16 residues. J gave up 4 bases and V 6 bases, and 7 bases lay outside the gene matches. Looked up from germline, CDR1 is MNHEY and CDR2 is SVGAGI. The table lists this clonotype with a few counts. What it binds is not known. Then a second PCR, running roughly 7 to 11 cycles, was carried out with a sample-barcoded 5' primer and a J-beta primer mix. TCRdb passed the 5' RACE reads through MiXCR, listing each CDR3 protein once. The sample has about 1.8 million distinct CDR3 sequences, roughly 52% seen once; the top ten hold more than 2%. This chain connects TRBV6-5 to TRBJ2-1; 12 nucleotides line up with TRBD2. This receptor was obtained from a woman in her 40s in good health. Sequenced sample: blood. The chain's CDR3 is CASRRGLAGSYNEQFF. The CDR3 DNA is TGTGCCAGCAGACGCGGACTAGCGGGGAGTTACAATGAGCAGTTCTTC.